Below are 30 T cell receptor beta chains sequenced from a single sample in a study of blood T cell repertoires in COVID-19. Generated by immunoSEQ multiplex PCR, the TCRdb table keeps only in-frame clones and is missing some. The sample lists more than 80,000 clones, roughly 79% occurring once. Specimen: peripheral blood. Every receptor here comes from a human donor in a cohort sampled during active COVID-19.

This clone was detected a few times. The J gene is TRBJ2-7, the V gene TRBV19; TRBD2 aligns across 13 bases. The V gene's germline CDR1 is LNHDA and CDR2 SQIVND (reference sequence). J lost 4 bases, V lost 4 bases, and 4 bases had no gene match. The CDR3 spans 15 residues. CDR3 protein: CASSKGLAGAYEQYF. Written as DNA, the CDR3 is TGTGCCAGTAGTAAAGGACTAGCGGGAGCATACGAGCAGTACTTC.

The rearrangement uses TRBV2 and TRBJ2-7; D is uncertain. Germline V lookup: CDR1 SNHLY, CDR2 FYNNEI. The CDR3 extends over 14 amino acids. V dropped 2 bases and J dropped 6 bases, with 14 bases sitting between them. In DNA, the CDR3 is TGTGCCAGCAGTGAAAGGCCGGGTACGTTCGAGCAGTACTTC. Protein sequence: CASSERPGTFEQYF. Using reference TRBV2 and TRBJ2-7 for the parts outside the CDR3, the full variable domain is EPEVTQTPSHQVTQMGQEVILRCVPISNHLYFYWYRQILGQKVEFLVSFYNNEISEKSEIFDDQFSVERPDGSNFTLKIRSTKLEDSAMYFCASSERPGTFEQYFGPGTRLTVT.

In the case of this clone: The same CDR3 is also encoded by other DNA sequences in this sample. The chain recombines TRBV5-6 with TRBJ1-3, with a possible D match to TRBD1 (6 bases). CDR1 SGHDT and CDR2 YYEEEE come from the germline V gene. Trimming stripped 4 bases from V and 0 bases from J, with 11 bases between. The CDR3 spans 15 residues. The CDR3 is CASSRTVSSGNTIYF. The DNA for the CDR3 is TGTGCCAGCAGCCGGACAGTATCCTCTGGAAACACCATATATTTT.

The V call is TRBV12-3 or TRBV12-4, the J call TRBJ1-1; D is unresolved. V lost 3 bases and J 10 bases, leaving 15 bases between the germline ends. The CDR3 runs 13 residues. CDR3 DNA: TGTGCCAGCAGTTTTCACCAAGGAGGTGTAGCTTTCTTT. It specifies CASSFHQGGVAFF.

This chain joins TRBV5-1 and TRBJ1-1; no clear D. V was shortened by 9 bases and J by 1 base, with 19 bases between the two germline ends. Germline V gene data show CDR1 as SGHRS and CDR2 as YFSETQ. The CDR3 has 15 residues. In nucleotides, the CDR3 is TGCGCCACACACACTGGGTCTCTAGGGAACACTGAAGCTTTCTTT. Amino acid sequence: CATHTGSLGNTEAFF.

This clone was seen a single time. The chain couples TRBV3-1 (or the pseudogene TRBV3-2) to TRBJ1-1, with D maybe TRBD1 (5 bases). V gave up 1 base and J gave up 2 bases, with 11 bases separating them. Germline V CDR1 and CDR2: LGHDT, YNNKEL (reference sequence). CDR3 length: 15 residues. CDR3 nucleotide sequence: TGTGCCAGCAGCCAAGGTGGGGCTCCCAACACTGAAGCTTTCTTT. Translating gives CASSQGGAPNTEAFF.

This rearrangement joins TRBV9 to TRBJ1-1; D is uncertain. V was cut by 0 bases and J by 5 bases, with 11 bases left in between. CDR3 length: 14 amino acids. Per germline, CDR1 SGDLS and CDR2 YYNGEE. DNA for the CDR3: TGTGCCAGCAGCGTAGATATGGCGGGGACTGAAGCTTTCTTT. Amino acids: CASSVDMAGTEAFF.

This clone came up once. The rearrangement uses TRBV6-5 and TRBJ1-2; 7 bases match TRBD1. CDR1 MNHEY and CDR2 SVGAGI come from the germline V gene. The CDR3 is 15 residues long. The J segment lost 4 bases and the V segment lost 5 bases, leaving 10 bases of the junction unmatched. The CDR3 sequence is CASSPLGGAGYGYTF. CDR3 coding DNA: TGTGCCAGCAGTCCTCTAGGGGGCGCTGGCTATGGCTACACCTTC.

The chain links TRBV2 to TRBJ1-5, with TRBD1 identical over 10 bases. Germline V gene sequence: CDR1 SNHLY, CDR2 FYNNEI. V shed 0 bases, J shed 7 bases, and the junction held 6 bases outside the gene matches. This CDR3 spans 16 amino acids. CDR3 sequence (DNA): TGTGCCAGCAGTGAAGCACAGACAGGGGGCTACCAGCCCCAGCATTTT. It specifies CASSEAQTGGYQPQHF.

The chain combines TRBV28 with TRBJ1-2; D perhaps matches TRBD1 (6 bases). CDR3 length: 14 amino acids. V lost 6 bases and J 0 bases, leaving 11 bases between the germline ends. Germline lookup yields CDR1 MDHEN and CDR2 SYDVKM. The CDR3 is CASRMQGSNYGYTF. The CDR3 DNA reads TGTGCCAGCAGAATGCAGGGGTCTAACTATGGCTACACCTTC.

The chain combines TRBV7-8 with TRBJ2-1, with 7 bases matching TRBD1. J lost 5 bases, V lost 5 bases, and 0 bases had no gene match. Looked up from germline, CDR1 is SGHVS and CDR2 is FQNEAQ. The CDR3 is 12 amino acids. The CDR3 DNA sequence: TGTGCCAGCAGCACAGGGGACAATGAGCAGTTCTTC. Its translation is CASSTGDNEQFF.

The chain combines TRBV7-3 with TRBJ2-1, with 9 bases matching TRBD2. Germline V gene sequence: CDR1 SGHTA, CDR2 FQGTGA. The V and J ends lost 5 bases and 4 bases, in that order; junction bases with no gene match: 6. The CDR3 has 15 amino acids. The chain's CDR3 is CASSVAGDRYNEQFF. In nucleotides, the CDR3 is TGTGCCAGCAGCGTAGCGGGAGACCGGTACAATGAGCAGTTCTTC.

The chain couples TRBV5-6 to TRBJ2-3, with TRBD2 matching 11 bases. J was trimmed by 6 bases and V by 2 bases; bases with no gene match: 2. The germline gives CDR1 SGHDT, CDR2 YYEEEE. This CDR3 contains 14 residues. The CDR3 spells CASSFSGRDDTQYF. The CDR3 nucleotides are TGTGCCAGCAGCTTTAGCGGGAGGGATGATACGCAGTATTTT.

The CDR3 here is CASKTRGRERTDTQYF. For the CDR3, the DNA is TGTGCCAGCAAGACCAGAGGGCGGGAACGTACAGATACGCAGTATTTT. The J gene is TRBJ2-3, the V gene TRBV27; tentative D call: TRBD2 (6 bases). V gave up 7 bases and J gave up 3 bases, with 20 bases separating them. CDR1 is MNHEY and CDR2 is SMNVEV in the germline V gene (reference sequence). This CDR3 has 16 amino acids.

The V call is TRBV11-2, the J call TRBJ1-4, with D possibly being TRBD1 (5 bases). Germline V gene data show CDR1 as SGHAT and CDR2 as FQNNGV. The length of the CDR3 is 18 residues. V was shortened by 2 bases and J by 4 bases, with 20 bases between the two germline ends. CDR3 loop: CASSLSHGPGLNNEKLFF. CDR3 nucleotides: TGTGCCAGCAGCTTATCTCATGGGCCGGGACTGAATAATGAAAAACTGTTTTTT.

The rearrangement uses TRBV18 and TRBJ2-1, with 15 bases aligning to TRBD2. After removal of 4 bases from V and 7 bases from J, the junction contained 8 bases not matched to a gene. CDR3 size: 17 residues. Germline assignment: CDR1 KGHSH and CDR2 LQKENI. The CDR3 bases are TGTGCCAGCTCACTCCGGACTAGCGGGGGGGCCTCGAATGAGCAGTTCTTC. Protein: CASSLRTSGGASNEQFF. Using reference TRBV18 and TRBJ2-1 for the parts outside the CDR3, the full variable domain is NAGVMQNPRHLVRRRGQEARLRCSPMKGHSHVYWYRQLPEEGLKFMVYLQKENIIDESGMPKERFSAEFPKEGPSILRIQQVVRGDSAAYFCASSLRTSGGASNEQFFGPGTRLTVL.

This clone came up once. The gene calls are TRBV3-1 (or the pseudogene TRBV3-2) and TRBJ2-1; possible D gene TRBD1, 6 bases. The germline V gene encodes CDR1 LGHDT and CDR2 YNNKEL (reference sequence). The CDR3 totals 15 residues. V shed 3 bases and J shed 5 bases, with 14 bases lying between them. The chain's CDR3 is CASSHLRDTHNEQFF. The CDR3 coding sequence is TGTGCCAGCAGCCACCTGAGGGACACTCACAATGAGCAGTTCTTC.

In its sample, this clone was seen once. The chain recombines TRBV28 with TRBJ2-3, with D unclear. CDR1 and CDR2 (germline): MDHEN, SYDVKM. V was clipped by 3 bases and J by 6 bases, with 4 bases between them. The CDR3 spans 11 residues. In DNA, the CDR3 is TGTGCCAGCAGTTTCGTGGATACGCAGTATTTT. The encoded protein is CASSFVDTQYF.

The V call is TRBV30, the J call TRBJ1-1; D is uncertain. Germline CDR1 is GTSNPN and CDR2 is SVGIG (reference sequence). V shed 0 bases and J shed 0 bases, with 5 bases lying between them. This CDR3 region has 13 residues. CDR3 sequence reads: CAWSVLVNTEAFF. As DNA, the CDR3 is TGTGCCTGGAGTGTACTCGTGAACACTGAAGCTTTCTTT. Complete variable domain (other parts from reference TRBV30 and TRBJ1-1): SQTIHQWPATLVQPVGSPLSLECTVEGTSNPNLYWYRQAAGRGLQLLFYSVGIGQISSEVPQNLSASRPQDRQFILSSKKLLLSDSGFYLCAWSVLVNTEAFFGQGTRLTVV.

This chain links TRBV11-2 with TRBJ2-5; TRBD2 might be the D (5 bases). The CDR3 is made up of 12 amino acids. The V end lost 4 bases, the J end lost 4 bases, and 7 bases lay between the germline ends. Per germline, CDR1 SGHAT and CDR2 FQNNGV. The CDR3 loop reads CASSSEGETQYF. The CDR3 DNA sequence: TGTGCCAGCAGCTCCGAGGGAGAGACCCAGTACTTC.

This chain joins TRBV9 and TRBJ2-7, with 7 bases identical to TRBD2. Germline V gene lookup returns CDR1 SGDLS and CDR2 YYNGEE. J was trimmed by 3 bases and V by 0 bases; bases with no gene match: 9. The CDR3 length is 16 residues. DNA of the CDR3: TGTGCCAGCAGCGTAGCTACGGGGGGTTCCCTCTACGAGCAGTACTTC. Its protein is CASSVATGGSLYEQYF.

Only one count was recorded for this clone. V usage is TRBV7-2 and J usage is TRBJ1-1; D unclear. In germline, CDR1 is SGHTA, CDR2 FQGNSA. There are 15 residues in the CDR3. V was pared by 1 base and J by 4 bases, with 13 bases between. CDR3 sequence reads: CASSLVSGTLTEAFF. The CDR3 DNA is TGTGCCAGCAGCTTAGTTTCGGGAACACTCACTGAAGCTTTCTTT.

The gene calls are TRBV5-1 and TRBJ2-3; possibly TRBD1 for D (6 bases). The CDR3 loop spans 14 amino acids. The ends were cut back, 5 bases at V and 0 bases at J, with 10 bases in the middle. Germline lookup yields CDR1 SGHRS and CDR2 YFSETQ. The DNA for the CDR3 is TGCGCCAGCAGTGACAGGACTAGCACAGATACGCAGTATTTT. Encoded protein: CASSDRTSTDTQYF. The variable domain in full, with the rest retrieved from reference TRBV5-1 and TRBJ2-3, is KAGVTQTPRYLIKTRGQQVTLSCSPISGHRSVSWYQQTPGQGLQFLFEYFSETQRNKGNFPGRFSGRQFSNSRSEMNVSTLELGDSALYLCASSDRTSTDTQYFGPGTRLTVL.

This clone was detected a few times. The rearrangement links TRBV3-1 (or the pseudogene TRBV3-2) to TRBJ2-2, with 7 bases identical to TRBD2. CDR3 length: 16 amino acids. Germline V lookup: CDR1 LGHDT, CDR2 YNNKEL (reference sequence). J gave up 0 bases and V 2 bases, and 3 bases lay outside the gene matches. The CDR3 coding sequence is TGTGCCAGCAGCCAACTCGGACTAGCGAACACCGGGGAGCTGTTTTTT. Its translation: CASSQLGLANTGELFF.

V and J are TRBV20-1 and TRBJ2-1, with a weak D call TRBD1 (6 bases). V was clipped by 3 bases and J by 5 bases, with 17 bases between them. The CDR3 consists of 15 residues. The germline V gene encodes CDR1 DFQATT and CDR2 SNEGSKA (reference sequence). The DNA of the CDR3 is TGCAGTGCTAGTGTATTTGGGGGACACAACAATGAGCAGTTCTTC. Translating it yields CSASVFGGHNNEQFF.

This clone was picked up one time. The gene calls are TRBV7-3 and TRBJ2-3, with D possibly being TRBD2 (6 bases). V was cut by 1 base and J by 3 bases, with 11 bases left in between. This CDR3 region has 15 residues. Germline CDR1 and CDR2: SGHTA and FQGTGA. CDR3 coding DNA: TGTGCCAGCAGCTTAATCGGCGGGACGACAGATACGCAGTATTTT. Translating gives CASSLIGGTTDTQYF.

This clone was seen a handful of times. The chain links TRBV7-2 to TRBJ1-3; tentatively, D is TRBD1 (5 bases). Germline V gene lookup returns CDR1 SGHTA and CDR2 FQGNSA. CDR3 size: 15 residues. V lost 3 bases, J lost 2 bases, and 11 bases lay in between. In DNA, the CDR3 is TGTGCCAGCAGCTTTGCGGGGGGACCTGGAAACACCATATATTTT. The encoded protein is CASSFAGGPGNTIYF. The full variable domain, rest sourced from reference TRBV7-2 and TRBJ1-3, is GAGVSQSPSNKVTEKGKDVELRCDPISGHTALYWYRQSLGQGLEFLIYFQGNSAPDKSGLPSDRFSAERTGGSVSTLTIQRTQQEDSAVYLCASSFAGGPGNTIYFGEGSWLTVV.

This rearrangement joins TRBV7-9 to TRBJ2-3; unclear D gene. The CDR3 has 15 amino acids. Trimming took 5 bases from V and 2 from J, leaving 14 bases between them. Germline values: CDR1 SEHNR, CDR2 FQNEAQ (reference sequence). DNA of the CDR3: TGTGCCAGCAGCCCCCGAAAGCGTCTCACAGATACGCAGTATTTT. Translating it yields CASSPRKRLTDTQYF.

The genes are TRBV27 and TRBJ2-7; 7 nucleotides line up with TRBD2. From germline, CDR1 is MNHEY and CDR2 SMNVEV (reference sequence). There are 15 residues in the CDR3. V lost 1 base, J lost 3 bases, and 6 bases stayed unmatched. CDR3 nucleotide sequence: TGTGCCAGCAGTTTATTCGGCGGGAGCAACTACGAGCAGTACTTC. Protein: CASSLFGGSNYEQYF.

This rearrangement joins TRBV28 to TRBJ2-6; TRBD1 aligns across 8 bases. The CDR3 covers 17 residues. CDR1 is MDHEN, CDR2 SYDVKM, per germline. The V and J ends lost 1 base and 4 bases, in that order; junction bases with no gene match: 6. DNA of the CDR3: TGTGCCAGCAGTTTATTGCAGGGGGCGCGAGGGGCCAACGTCCTGACTTTC. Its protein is CASSLLQGARGANVLTF.